A single sample gave rise to the 24 T cell receptor beta chains below, sequenced in a study of blood T cell repertoires in COVID-19. Generated by immunoSEQ multiplex PCR, the TCRdb table keeps only in-frame clones and is missing some. The sample yields about 350,000 clones, 87% seen once. The sequenced material came from PBMCs or T cells enriched from blood (not recorded which). The receptor set was obtained from a woman aged 25 to 45 who had recovered from COVID-19.

This rearrangement joins TRBV5-1 to TRBJ1-6; 8 nucleotides align to TRBD1. Germline values: CDR1 SGHRS, CDR2 YFSETQ. V was pared by 3 bases and J by 10 bases, with 6 bases of the junction left unmatched. CDR3 length equals 14 residues. The CDR3: CASSSGGADSPLHF. CDR3 DNA sequence: TGCGCCAGCAGCTCAGGGGGCGCAGACTCACCCCTCCACTTT. The full variable domain, with the rest looked up from reference TRBV5-1 and TRBJ1-6, is KAGVTQTPRYLIKTRGQQVTLSCSPISGHRSVSWYQQTPGQGLQFLFEYFSETQRNKGNFPGRFSGRQFSNSRSEMNVSTLELGDSALYLCASSSGGADSPLHFGNGTRLTVT.

J is TRBJ1-5 and V is TRBV25-1; D is unclear. CDR3 length: 14 residues. The V end lost 3 bases, the J end lost 2 bases, and 8 bases lay between the germline ends. Germline CDR1 MGHDK, CDR2 SYGVNS. The DNA for the CDR3 is TGTGCCAGCAGTGATCGAGCTGGCAATCAGCCCCAGCATTTT. Its protein is CASSDRAGNQPQHF.

The genes are TRBV3-1 (or the pseudogene TRBV3-2) and TRBJ1-5; TRBD1 agrees at 7 bases. The CDR3 sequence is 14 residues long. V lost 1 base to trimming and J lost 5 bases; unmatched junction nucleotides: 2. CDR1 and CDR2 (germline): LGHDT, YNNKEL (reference sequence). This CDR3 is CASSQGDRDQPQHF. DNA of the CDR3: TGTGCCAGCAGCCAAGGAGACAGGGATCAGCCCCAGCATTTT.

This clone has a single count. The chain employs TRBV21-1 and TRBJ1-1; the tabulated D call, TRBD1, remains unverified against the DNA. TRBV21-1 is shown as a pseudogene. CDR3 size: 12 residues. CDR3 protein: CARIQGNTEAFF. The CDR3 DNA reads as TGTGCCAGGATACAGGGGAACACTGAAGCTTTCTTT.

J is TRBJ2-1 and V is TRBV11-3; possible D gene TRBD1, 6 bases. Germline V gene lookup returns CDR1 SGHNT and CDR2 YENEEA. V gave up 1 base and J gave up 3 bases, with 13 bases separating them. The CDR3 totals 16 residues. The CDR3 reads CASSLGARTVYNEQFF. CDR3 coding DNA: TGTGCCAGCAGCTTAGGCGCCCGGACAGTCTACAATGAGCAGTTCTTC.

This sequence joins TRBV10-2 and TRBJ2-7; D is perhaps TRBD2 (6 bases). The germline V and J ends were trimmed by 6 bases and 6 bases, with 18 bases remaining between them. This CDR3 spans 14 amino acids. The germline gives CDR1 WSHSY, CDR2 SAAADI. This CDR3 reads CASRALTRVTEQYF. CDR3 sequence (DNA): TGCGCCAGCAGGGCCCTGACTAGAGTTACCGAGCAGTACTTC.

Regarding this clone: One end of the junction is discordant with germline, which a read error may explain. The J gene is TRBJ1-2, the V gene TRBV27; a possible D gene is TRBD1 (5 bases). The CDR3 sequence is 15 residues long. Germline CDR1 is MNHEY and CDR2 is SMNVEV (reference sequence). CDR3 in DNA: TGTGCCAGCAGTTTCCGACAGACATCTAACTGTGGCTACACCTTC. Translated: CASSFRQTSNCGYTF.

The chain is built from TRBV4-1 and TRBJ1-1; 7 bases are a match to TRBD1. Looked up from germline, CDR1 is MGHRA and CDR2 is YSYEKL. This CDR3 contains 15 residues. The V gene end was trimmed by 4 bases and the J gene end by 2 bases; junction bases not matched to a gene: 7. CDR3 sequence reads: CASSLHEGANTEAFF. The CDR3 nucleotides read TGCGCCAGCAGCCTGCATGAGGGGGCTAACACTGAAGCTTTCTTT.

V usage is TRBV6-5 and J usage is TRBJ2-3; 7 positions match TRBD2. V shed 11 bases and J 2 bases; nucleotides not matched to a gene: 13. The CDR3 runs to 15 residues. Germline V gene lookup returns CDR1 MNHEY and CDR2 SVGAGI. The CDR3 DNA reads TGTGCCTCCGCTGGGGCGGGAGTATTCACAGATACGCAGTATTTT. It yields the protein CASAGAGVFTDTQYF.

The table lists this clone with a count of one. This rearrangement joins TRBV27 to TRBJ2-3; TRBD2 matches 11 bases. This CDR3 spans 16 amino acids. J lost 3 bases, V lost 4 bases, and 6 bases had no gene match. Germline assignment: CDR1 MNHEY and CDR2 SMNVEV (reference sequence). CDR3 nucleotides: TGTGCCAGCAGTTCATTAGCGGGAGGGTTTACAGATACGCAGTATTTT. This sequence encodes CASSSLAGGFTDTQYF.

The chain uses TRBV10-3 and TRBJ2-7; TRBD1 matches 7 bases. The CDR3 covers 14 residues. Trimming took 6 bases from V and 2 from J; bases not matched to a gene: 7. Germline V gene data show CDR1 as ENHRY and CDR2 as SYGVKD. CDR3 amino acids: CAISPTGQTYEQYF. For the CDR3, the DNA is TGTGCCATCAGCCCTACGGGACAGACCTACGAGCAGTACTTC.

The genes are TRBV28 and TRBJ2-7; D perhaps matches TRBD2 (6 bases). The CDR3 has 15 amino acids. Germline CDR1 is MDHEN and CDR2 is SYDVKM. Trimming removed 2 bases at V and 5 bases at J, with 16 bases between. This CDR3 reads CASSLTSGGAHEQYF. The CDR3 region has the DNA TGTGCCAGCAGTTTAACCTCCGGAGGGGCCCACGAGCAGTACTTC.

The rearrangement uses TRBV4-2 and TRBJ2-5; 7 bases are shared with TRBD1. The CDR3 has 16 amino acids. V trimming: 0 bases; J trimming: 5 bases; junction bases outside the gene matches: 9. Germline values: CDR1 LGHNA, CDR2 YNFKEQ. The DNA of the CDR3 is TGTGCCAGCAGCCAAGATCGCCAACAGGGGCGGGAGACCCAGTACTTC. Residues: CASSQDRQQGRETQYF.

This chain uses TRBV20-1 with TRBJ1-2; D may be TRBD1 (6 bases). Trimming cost V 5 bases and J 8 bases, with 12 bases left between them. Germline lookup yields CDR1 DFQATT and CDR2 SNEGSKA (reference sequence). The CDR3 is made up of 11 amino acids. CDR3 amino acids: CSARTAWGYTF. CDR3 DNA sequence: TGCAGTGCTCGGACAGCCTGGGGCTACACCTTC.

In this sample, this clone turned up once. This rearrangement joins TRBV27 to TRBJ2-1; D is unresolved. Germline CDR1 is MNHEY and CDR2 is SMNVEV (reference sequence). V lost 3 bases, J lost 7 bases, and 13 bases lay in between. The CDR3 is made up of 14 amino acids. The CDR3 bases are TGTGCCAGCAGTTTTCTTGGCCCTCCAAATGAGCAGTTCTTC. Amino acids: CASSFLGPPNEQFF.

The chain combines TRBV5-4 with TRBJ2-1, with 7 positions matching TRBD2. The CDR3 consists of 15 residues. CDR1 and CDR2 from the germline V gene are SGHNT and YYREEE (reference sequence). V was clipped by 4 bases and J by 5 bases; unmatched bases: 9. The CDR3: CASSPGTNRHNEQFF. DNA of the CDR3: TGTGCCAGCAGCCCCGGGACTAACAGACACAATGAGCAGTTCTTC.

This sequence joins TRBV27 and TRBJ2-3, with a weak D call TRBD2 (5 bases). The CDR3 runs to 17 residues. Germline CDR1 is MNHEY and CDR2 is SMNVEV (reference sequence). The V end was cut by 5 bases, the J end by 0 bases, with 18 bases between. The CDR3 region is CASSPRPLATSTDTQYF. CDR3 sequence (DNA): TGTGCCAGCAGTCCCCGACCTTTAGCGACGAGCACAGATACGCAGTATTTT.

The chain joins TRBV7-9 to TRBJ2-7; D ambiguous. The CDR3 covers 11 residues. V was pared by 5 bases and J by 3 bases, with 5 bases between. The germline gives CDR1 SEHNR, CDR2 FQNEAQ (reference sequence). The CDR3 is CASSINYEQYF. CDR3 DNA: TGTGCCAGCAGCATCAACTACGAGCAGTACTTC.

V is TRBV4-1 and J is TRBJ2-7; 7 positions agree with TRBD2. V lost 1 base, J lost 4 bases, and 13 bases stayed unmatched. Germline V CDR1 and CDR2: MGHRA, YSYEKL. The CDR3 has 17 residues. The CDR3 here is CASSQGGIRREYYEQYF. The CDR3 bases are TGCGCCAGCAGCCAAGGGGGGATCCGGCGGGAGTATTACGAGCAGTACTTC.

This clone is a singleton in its sample. The CDR3 DNA reads TGTGCCAGCAACTTACAGGGCGGTAATGAAAAACTGTTTTTT. It translates to CASNLQGGNEKLFF. The chain has TRBV9 and TRBJ1-4; possibly TRBD1 for D (6 bases). Trimming cost V 6 bases and J 4 bases, with 13 bases left between them. Germline CDR1 reads SGDLS; CDR2 reads YYNGEE. This CDR3 spans 14 amino acids. Variable domain in full (rest from reference TRBV9 and TRBJ1-4): DSGVTQTPKHLITATGQRVTLRCSPRSGDLSVYWYQQSLDQGLQFLIQYYNGEERAKGNILERFSAQQFPDLHSELNLSSLELGDSALYFCASNLQGGNEKLFFGSGTQLSVL.

J is TRBJ2-3 and V is TRBV7-2, with 12 bases lining up with TRBD2. The J segment lost 0 bases and the V segment lost 5 bases, leaving 3 bases of the junction unmatched. Germline V gene data show CDR1 as SGHTA and CDR2 as FQGNSA. The CDR3 is 16 amino acids. The CDR3 DNA sequence: TGTGCCAGCAGCCCGGGACTAGCGGGTAGCACAGATACGCAGTATTTT. This gives the protein CASSPGLAGSTDTQYF.

This chain links TRBV2 with TRBJ2-7; 9 bases map to TRBD1. Germline V gene sequence: CDR1 SNHLY, CDR2 FYNNEI. The CDR3 is 16 residues long. V gave up 6 bases and J gave up 0 bases; unmatched junction bases: 9. CDR3 loop: CASRAVGQGFSYEQYF. CDR3 nucleotides: TGTGCCAGCAGAGCCGTCGGACAGGGGTTCTCCTACGAGCAGTACTTC.

With respect to this clone: A read error is possible here, since a much larger clone lies one base away. The chain carries TRBV5-8 and TRBJ1-1; D is uncertain. The germline gives CDR1 SGHTS, CDR2 YDEGEE. Trimming stripped 2 bases from V and 0 bases from J, with 2 bases between. This CDR3 contains 12 residues. The CDR3 is CASSFMNTEAFF. The CDR3 coding sequence is TGTGCCAGCAGCTTCATGAACACTGAAGCTTTCTTT.

The CDR3 nucleotides are TGTGCCAGTACCCTATCTGGGCAGGGCGAAATCCCCCAGCATTTT. Amino acids: CASTLSGQGEIPQHF. This sequence joins TRBV19 and TRBJ1-5, with D perhaps TRBD1 (5 bases). This CDR3 comprises 15 residues. Germline-derived CDR1 and CDR2 are LNHDA and SQIVND (reference sequence). The V gene lost 7 bases and the J gene lost 10 bases, with 23 bases spanning the gap.